This TCR beta chain was recorded in a study of beta chain features in type 1 diabetes. Findings of the study overall: People with Type 1 diabetes carried modestly yet significantly shorter TCRB CDR3s in all four CD4+ subsets. Lower insertion and higher deletion counts appeared at VDJ junctions in type 1 diabetes patients. A possible short-template PCR bias applies equally to patients and controls.

Turning to this clone: As yet, its antigen is unknown.

Per germline, CDR1 MNHEY and CDR2 SVGAGI. The CDR3 extends over 11 amino acids. V was clipped by 2 bases and J by 7 bases, with 5 bases between them. Markers CD45RO/CCR7/CD25/CD127/CD95/CD27 served to sort CD4+ naive, central memory, regulatory and stem cell-like memory cells. As every portion of the isolated RNA was reverse transcribed, the sequencing read expressed TCRB transcripts. Sequencing used immunoSEQ multiplex PCR; TCRdb keeps in-frame clones, though not all of them. The sample holds hundreds of thousands of clones, 11% to 15% seen once. The specimen sequenced was naive CD4+ T cells from blood. The V gene is TRBV6-5, the J gene TRBJ1-1, with D uncertain. This receptor was obtained from a man in his late teens or twenties with type 1 diabetes. The CDR3 nucleotides are TGTGCCAGCAGTTACCGTAGTGAAGCTTTCTTT. This sequence encodes CASSYRSEAFF.